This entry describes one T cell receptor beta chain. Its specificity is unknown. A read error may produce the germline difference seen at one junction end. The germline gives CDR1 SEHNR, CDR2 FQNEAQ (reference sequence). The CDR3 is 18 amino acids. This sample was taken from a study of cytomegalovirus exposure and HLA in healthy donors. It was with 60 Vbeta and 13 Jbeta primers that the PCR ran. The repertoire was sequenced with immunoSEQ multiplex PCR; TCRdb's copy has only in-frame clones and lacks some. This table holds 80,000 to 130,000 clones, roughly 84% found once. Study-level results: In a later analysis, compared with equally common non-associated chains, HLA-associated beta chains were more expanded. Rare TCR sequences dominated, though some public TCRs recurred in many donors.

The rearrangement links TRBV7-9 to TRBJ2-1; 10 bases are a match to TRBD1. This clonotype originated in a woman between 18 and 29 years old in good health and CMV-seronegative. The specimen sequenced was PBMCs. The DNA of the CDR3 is TGTTCCAGCAGCCGCATCGGGACAGGGGAAGGGGGTTACAATGAGCAGTTCTTC. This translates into CSSSRIGTGEGGYNEQFF.